This T cell receptor beta chain was sequenced for a study of cytomegalovirus exposure and HLA in healthy donors. Study-level results: Common viral pathogens (according to a later analysis) appeared linked to several of the most significant clusters. There was a cluster of highly shared sequence variants that was likely a sequencing artifact. Per a later analysis, HLA-associated TCR beta chains showed more clonal expansion than other, equally common TCR beta chains. A later analysis showed TCR association rates differing by HLA locus, peaking at DRB1 and lowest at HLA-C.

A remark on this clone: Antigen specificity is unknown.

Deletions cut 3 bases from V and 9 bases from J, with 15 bases between. Germline V gives CDR1 LGHNA, CDR2 YNFKEQ. The CDR3 length is 14 residues. Primers: 60 Vbeta forward and 13 Jbeta reverse. Clones were read by immunoSEQ multiplex PCR, and TCRdb kept only the in-frame ones, dropping some. The sample spans 150,000 to 200,000 clones; the ten largest clones claim approximately 0.72%. Material for sequencing was PBMCs. This receptor was identified in a woman aged 18 to 35 in good health and CMV-seropositive. This chain uses TRBV4-2 with TRBJ1-5, with a possible D match to TRBD1 (5 bases). Written as DNA, the CDR3 is TGTGCCAGCAGCCAGGAGGGGTTAATGGCGCCCCAGCATTTT. Translating it yields CASSQEGLMAPQHF.